The source of this T cell receptor (beta chain) is a study of T cell clonotyping in hematopoietic cell transplantation. As for this clone: Its antigen is undetermined.

The CDR3 totals 17 residues. V was pared by 5 bases and J by 3 bases, with 12 bases of the junction left unmatched. Germline CDR1 reads MDHEN; CDR2 reads SYDVKM. The method was immunoSEQ multiplex PCR; TCRdb's version includes in-frame clones alone and lacks a portion of them. This repertoire shows over 5,000 clones, around 70% found once; its top ten account for under 30%. General study findings and limits: Broader posttransplant TCR repertoire diversity was predicted by graft donor and pretransplant recipient Inverse Simpson Index values. At the given depth, recipient repertoires were over 95% de novo clonotypes. Pathologically expanded recipient clonotypes increased progressively from day 30 to day 180 as diversity fell.

Sample: PBMCs, taken 100 days after allogeneic stem cell transplant. The gene calls are TRBV28 and TRBJ2-2; TRBD1 matches 7 bases. This TCR was sampled from a female patient in her fifties or sixties who had an allogeneic stem cell transplant, so the T cells may come from the graft donor. Some clones in this sample may be carry-over from other donors' samples. CDR3 in DNA: TGTGCCAGCAGTCCCCCGACAGGGCCCGGGGACACCGGGGAGCTGTTTTTT. Amino acid sequence: CASSPPTGPGDTGELFF.